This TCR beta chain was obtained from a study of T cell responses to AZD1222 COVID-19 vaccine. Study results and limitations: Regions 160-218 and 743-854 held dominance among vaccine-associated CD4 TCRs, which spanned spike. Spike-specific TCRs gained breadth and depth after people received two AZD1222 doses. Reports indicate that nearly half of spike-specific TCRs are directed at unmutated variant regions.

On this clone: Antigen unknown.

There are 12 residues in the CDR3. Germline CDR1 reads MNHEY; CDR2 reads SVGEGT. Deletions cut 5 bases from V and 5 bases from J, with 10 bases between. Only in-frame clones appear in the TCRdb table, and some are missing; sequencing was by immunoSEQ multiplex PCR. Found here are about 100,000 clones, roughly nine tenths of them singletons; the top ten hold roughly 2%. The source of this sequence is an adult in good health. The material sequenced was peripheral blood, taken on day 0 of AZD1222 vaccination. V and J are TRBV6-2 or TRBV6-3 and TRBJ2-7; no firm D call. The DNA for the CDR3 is TGTGCCAGCAGTCCCCAGCTCGACGAGCAGTACTTC. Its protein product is CASSPQLDEQYF.